The next 13 T cell receptor beta chains were all read from a single sample in a study of T cell responses to AZD1222 COVID-19 vaccine. Only in-frame clones appear in the TCRdb table, and some are missing; sequencing was by immunoSEQ multiplex PCR. The data hold 160,000 or so clones, with 88% observed a single time. The sample here was peripheral blood, taken 28 days after the second AZD1222 dose. The receptors were sampled from an adult who received the AZD1222 COVID-19 vaccine.

CDR3 in DNA: TGTGCCAGCAGCTCGCGCTTTTTAATAGATGGCTACACCTTC. This codes for CASSSRFLIDGYTF. This chain connects TRBV14 to TRBJ1-2; D not resolved. Trimming shortened V by 5 bases and J by 6 bases, and 16 bases separated the two germline ends. The germline V gene has CDR1 SGHDN and CDR2 FVKESK. The CDR3 loop spans 14 amino acids.

This clone was detected once. The V gene is TRBV6-2 or TRBV6-3, the J gene TRBJ1-2, with D unclear. Germline values: CDR1 MNHEY, CDR2 SVGEGT. The CDR3 extends over 13 amino acids. Deletions cut 7 bases from V and 1 base from J, with 10 bases between. CDR3 amino acids: CASTPDFNYGYTF. For the CDR3, the DNA is TGTGCCAGCACCCCGGACTTTAACTATGGCTACACCTTC.

The chain combines TRBV7-3 with TRBJ2-1, with D perhaps TRBD1 or TRBD2 (5 bases each). The CDR3 has 19 residues. Germline V gene sequence: CDR1 SGHTA, CDR2 FQGTGA. Trimming took 5 bases from V and 4 from J, leaving 27 bases between them. CDR3 in amino acids: CASSPFRDRLSNFYNEQFF. The CDR3 bases are TGTGCCAGCAGCCCATTTAGGGACCGATTGAGTAACTTTTACAATGAGCAGTTCTTC.

This rearrangement joins TRBV3-1 (or the pseudogene TRBV3-2) to TRBJ1-1; the D gene is possibly TRBD1 (6 bases). The ends were cut back, 3 bases at V and 11 bases at J, with 13 bases in the middle. The CDR3 is 12 residues long. CDR1 and CDR2 from the germline V gene are LGHDT and YNNKEL (reference sequence). Written as DNA, the CDR3 is TGTGCCAGCAGCCACAACAGGGCCGGGGCTTTCTTT. Translated, it gives CASSHNRAGAFF.

The chain recombines TRBV2 with TRBJ1-4; D gene unclear. The CDR3 is 14 amino acids. V was clipped by 6 bases and J by 4 bases, with 12 bases between them. Looked up from germline, CDR1 is SNHLY and CDR2 is FYNNEI. The CDR3 protein is CASSAHTLNEKLFF. The CDR3 DNA reads as TGTGCCAGCAGCGCGCACACGCTTAATGAAAAACTGTTTTTT.

V is TRBV4-1 and J is TRBJ2-2, with 7 bases matching TRBD2. The CDR3 totals 16 residues. V shed 0 bases and J 5 bases; nucleotides not matched to a gene: 6. In germline, CDR1 is MGHRA, CDR2 YSYEKL. The CDR3 DNA follows: TGCGCCAGCAGCCAAGACTCGCGGGAGATTACCGGGGAGCTGTTTTTT. This translates into CASSQDSREITGELFF.

This clone was observed a few times. This chain connects TRBV7-9 to TRBJ1-2, with 7 bases fitting TRBD1. V lost 3 bases, J lost 3 bases, and 10 bases stayed unmatched. Germline V gene lookup returns CDR1 SEHNR and CDR2 FQNEAQ (reference sequence). The CDR3 contains 16 residues. This chain's CDR3 is CASSFQPGQRDYGYTF. CDR3 coding DNA: TGTGCCAGCAGCTTTCAGCCGGGACAGAGGGACTATGGCTACACCTTC. Filled out from reference TRBV7-9 and TRBJ1-2, the complete variable domain reads DTGVSQNPRHKITKRGQNVTFRCDPISEHNRLYWYRQTLGQGPEFLTYFQNEAQLEKSRLLSDRFSAERPKGSFSTLEIQRTEQGDSAMYLCASSFQPGQRDYGYTFGSGTRLTVV.

The rearrangement uses TRBV30 and TRBJ2-2, with 15 bases that match TRBD2. The CDR3 extends over 15 amino acids. With 5 bases clipped from V and 5 bases from J, the junction kept 3 bases outside the gene matches. Germline lookup yields CDR1 GTSNPN and CDR2 SVGIG (reference sequence). The CDR3 spells CAWEGLAGGTGELFF. CDR3 DNA: TGTGCCTGGGAGGGACTAGCGGGAGGAACCGGGGAGCTGTTTTTT.

The chain recombines TRBV5-1 with TRBJ1-4; 7 positions match TRBD1. The CDR3 is made up of 15 amino acids. The V gene end was trimmed by 4 bases and the J gene end by 5 bases; junction bases not matched to a gene: 8. Looked up from germline, CDR1 is SGHRS and CDR2 is YFSETQ. The CDR3 reads CASSPPAGGNEKLFF. The CDR3 DNA is TGCGCCAGCAGCCCGCCAGCAGGGGGAAATGAAAAACTGTTTTTT.

This rearrangement joins TRBV11-2 to TRBJ1-1; weak D call: TRBD1 (5 bases). The CDR3 is 15 residues long. From germline, CDR1 is SGHAT and CDR2 FQNNGV. The V end was cut by 0 bases, the J end by 4 bases, with 12 bases between. For the CDR3, the DNA is TGTGCCAGCAGCTTAGATGGGGGGGTCGGCACTGAAGCTTTCTTT. It is translated as CASSLDGGVGTEAFF.

The chain links TRBV11-2 to TRBJ2-3; 9 bases fit TRBD1. The CDR3 is made up of 17 amino acids. Germline assignment: CDR1 SGHAT and CDR2 FQNNGV. J was trimmed by 4 bases and V by 6 bases; bases with no gene match: 14. The CDR3 sequence is CASRNRNRGQFADTQYF. The DNA of the CDR3 is TGTGCCAGCAGGAACAGAAACAGGGGGCAGTTTGCAGATACGCAGTATTTT.

This clone was counted once. This chain connects TRBV2 to TRBJ1-5; a weak D match, TRBD1 (5 bases). V lost 5 bases and J lost 9, with 8 bases in between. Germline CDR1 and CDR2: SNHLY and FYNNEI. The CDR3 has 11 residues. CDR3 coding DNA: TGTGCCAGCAGTAGGGACCGGCCCCAGCATTTT. Amino acids: CASSRDRPQHF.

The chain couples TRBV7-9 to TRBJ2-6; no firm D call. The CDR3 extends over 17 amino acids. CDR1 is SEHNR and CDR2 is FQNEAQ in the germline V gene (reference sequence). The V and J ends lost 5 bases and 2 bases respectively, with 16 bases between them. CDR3 amino acids: CASSPKYDPPGANVLTF. The CDR3, as DNA: TGTGCCAGCAGCCCAAAGTACGACCCCCCTGGGGCCAACGTCCTGACTTTC.